This TCR beta chain came from a study of blood T cells in healthy people across ages. Study results and caveats: Lack of knowledge of donor CMV status possibly confounded expanded clonotype changes.

Through a sample-barcoded 5' primer and a J-beta primer mix, a second PCR was run for roughly 7 to 12 cycles. TCRdb ran MiXCR on the 5' RACE reads and lists one entry per CDR3 protein. The sample lists fewer than 1,200,000 distinct CDR3 sequences, approximately 26% occurring once. Germline loops: CDR1 SGHRS, CDR2 YFSETQ. This CDR3 has 14 amino acids. Trimming removed 4 bases from V and 1 base from J, with 11 bases in between. This clonotype occurred many times. What it binds is unknown. These same data were also listed under a study on T cells of mothers and their children.

The chain couples TRBV5-1 to TRBJ2-5, with D possibly being TRBD1 (7 bases). The clonotype was recovered from a girl aged 2 to 10 in good health. Sequences were obtained from blood. The DNA for the CDR3 is TGCGCCAGCAGCCCAGGGGGGACCCAAGAGACCCAGTACTTC. Protein: CASSPGGTQETQYF.